This T cell receptor beta chain comes out of a study of T cells after yellow fever vaccination. Study conclusions and caveats: Abundant clonotypes from the bulk population could get into FACS-sorted repertoires as contaminants. A small share of clonotypes appeared in both CD4 and CD8 compartments.

Trimming took 5 bases from V and 4 from J; bases not matched to a gene: 4. This CDR3 region has 13 residues. The germline CDR1 and CDR2 sequences are SGHRS and YFSETQ. This clonotype was recorded at least ten times. No antigen is known for it. UMIs were added to TCR cDNA along with a universal primer site when it was made by 5'RACE template switching. Each CDR3 protein gets one entry after TCRdb re-called the 5' RACE reads with MiXCR. The table includes about 300,000 distinct CDR3 sequences, approximately 4% detected once. The starting material was PBMCs, obtained 5 days after the yellow fever booster vaccination. The rearrangement uses TRBV5-1 and TRBJ2-3, with 7 bases fitting TRBD1. The clonotype comes from a man between 18 and 29 years old who received the YFV17D yellow fever vaccine. The CDR3: CASRTGVADTQYF. The CDR3 DNA sequence: TGCGCCAGCAGAACAGGGGTCGCAGATACGCAGTATTTT.